Below are 31 T cell receptor beta chains sequenced from a single sample in a study of blood T cell repertoires in COVID-19. TCRdb's table, derived via immunoSEQ multiplex PCR, lists solely in-frame clones and lacks some. Among some 160,000 clones listed, over 75% were seen once. Sequenced: peripheral blood. Receptors were obtained from a man aged 70-80 years with active or convalescent COVID-19.

The gene calls are TRBV4-1 and TRBJ2-5, with 8 positions matching TRBD2. The germline V gene encodes CDR1 MGHRA and CDR2 YSYEKL. V shed 0 bases, J shed 4 bases, and the junction held 10 bases outside the gene matches. The CDR3 loop spans 17 amino acids. The CDR3 region is CASSQDRGAGAPETQYF. DNA of the CDR3: TGCGCCAGCAGCCAAGATCGAGGAGCGGGAGCCCCAGAGACCCAGTACTTC.

To note about this clone: The same CDR3 can be traced to other DNA sequences in this sample. The genes are TRBV24-1 and TRBJ1-2, with TRBD1 identical over 7 bases. The CDR3 spans 13 residues. With V trimmed by 2 bases and J by 5 bases, 1 base remained unmatched. CDR1 KGHDR and CDR2 SFDVKD come from the germline V gene. CDR3 residues: CATSDSTGYGYTF. CDR3 DNA sequence: TGTGCCACCAGTGATTCGACAGGGTATGGCTACACCTTC.

The chain is built from TRBV7-6 and TRBJ1-4; possible D gene TRBD1, 5 bases. V lost 9 bases, J lost 8 bases, and 16 bases lay in between. Germline V CDR1 and CDR2: SGHVS, FNYEAQ. The CDR3 is made up of 13 amino acids. The CDR3 sequence is CASTTGATEKLFF. In DNA, the CDR3 is TGTGCCAGTACCACTGGGGCGACAGAAAAACTGTTTTTT.

The CDR3 bases are TGTGCCAGCAGCTTGAATAGCGGGGGGAACACCGGGGAGCTGTTTTTT. Translating it yields CASSLNSGGNTGELFF. V is TRBV7-3 and J is TRBJ2-2, with 9 nucleotides matching TRBD2. Germline values: CDR1 SGHTA, CDR2 FQGTGA. The CDR3 is 16 amino acids. Losses at the gene ends were 3 bases for V and 1 base for J; bases not matched to a gene: 3.

J is TRBJ1-6 and V is TRBV6-5; 7 bases are shared with TRBD1. The germline CDR1 and CDR2 sequences are MNHEY and SVGAGI. The length of the CDR3 is 15 residues. The trim removed 8 bases at V and 2 bases at J, leaving 6 bases unmatched. CDR3 sequence: CASQRGPPYNSPLHF. DNA of the CDR3: TGTGCCAGCCAGAGGGGGCCTCCCTATAATTCACCCCTCCACTTT.

The chain uses TRBV12-3 or TRBV12-4 and TRBJ2-1; no firm D call. V was trimmed by 5 bases and J by 5 bases, leaving 7 bases between them. This CDR3 has 12 amino acids. The CDR3 sequence is CASSRLDNEQFF. As DNA, the CDR3 is TGTGCCAGCAGTCGCCTAGACAATGAGCAGTTCTTC.

The chain links TRBV5-1 to TRBJ1-1; D ambiguous. CDR1 is SGHRS, CDR2 YFSETQ, per germline. This CDR3 comprises 13 residues. The ends were cut back, 4 bases at V and 9 bases at J, with 16 bases in the middle. CDR3 bases: TGCGCCAGCAGCCCGACATGGGCCGCTAAAGCTTTCTTT. This encodes CASSPTWAAKAFF.

The rearrangement links TRBV13 to TRBJ2-3, with D possibly matching TRBD1 (6 bases). Germline V CDR1 and CDR2: PRHDT, FYEKMQ (reference sequence). The CDR3 has 15 amino acids. The V gene lost 2 bases and the J gene lost 6 bases, with 15 bases spanning the gap. The CDR3 DNA reads TGTGCCAGCAGCTTACGAGGGGGTGGGGCGGATACGCAGTATTTT. This codes for CASSLRGGGADTQYF.

This chain uses TRBV3-1 (or the pseudogene TRBV3-2) with TRBJ2-3; D not resolved. CDR3 size: 13 residues. Germline V lookup: CDR1 LGHDT, CDR2 YNNKEL (reference sequence). V was pared by 1 base and J by 7 bases, with 9 bases between. The CDR3 loop reads CASSQGLQNTQYF. In DNA form, the CDR3 reads TGTGCCAGCAGCCAAGGCCTGCAGAATACGCAGTATTTT.

This chain joins TRBV5-4 and TRBJ1-2; D possibly corresponds to TRBD1 (5 bases). The V gene's germline CDR1 is SGHNT and CDR2 YYREEE (reference sequence). The CDR3 loop spans 17 amino acids. The V and J ends lost 5 bases and 0 bases respectively, with 20 bases between them. The CDR3 DNA reads TGTGCCAGCAGTGTGGAGGGGAGGGCGCGCCCTAACTATGGCTACACCTTC. This codes for CASSVEGRARPNYGYTF.

This rearrangement joins TRBV11-2 to TRBJ2-2, with TRBD2 identical over 13 bases. The CDR3 covers 17 residues. Losses at the gene ends were 5 bases for V and 1 base for J; bases not matched to a gene: 4. Looked up from germline, CDR1 is SGHAT and CDR2 is FQNNGV. CDR3 in DNA: TGTGCCAGCAGCCCACGACTAGCGGGAGGGAACACCGGGGAGCTGTTTTTT. Amino acids: CASSPRLAGGNTGELFF.

As for this clone: The sample carries other DNA sequences with the same CDR3. The chain recombines TRBV9 with TRBJ1-5, with 9 positions matching TRBD1. CDR3 length equals 15 residues. The trim removed 0 bases at V and 7 bases at J, leaving 5 bases unmatched. Germline V gene data show CDR1 as SGDLS and CDR2 as YYNGEE. As DNA, the CDR3 is TGTGCCAGCAGCGTAGGGGGACAGGGAGGGCAGCCCCAGCATTTT. This sequence encodes CASSVGGQGGQPQHF.

A remark on this clone: The junction departs from germline at one end; a sequencing error may be responsible. V and J are TRBV6-5 and TRBJ2-7; 8 bases match TRBD1. The length of the CDR3 is 12 residues. Germline lookup yields CDR1 MNHEY and CDR2 SVGAGI. CDR3 DNA: TGTGCCAGCAGTTATTGGAGCCGGGACAGGTTTTTC. The encoded protein is CASSYWSRDRFF.

The chain joins TRBV10-2 to TRBJ2-1; 13 positions match TRBD2. Germline trimming cut 7 bases from V and 6 bases from J; bases unmatched to any gene: 3. Germline-derived CDR1 and CDR2 are WSHSY and SAAADI. CDR3 length: 14 amino acids. CDR3 protein: CASMGTSGVNEQFF. Written as DNA, the CDR3 is TGCGCCAGCATGGGGACTAGCGGGGTCAATGAGCAGTTCTTC.

The DNA for the CDR3 is TGTGCCAGCAGTAGCCCGGGACTCTCCTACGAGCAGTACTTC. It encodes CASSSPGLSYEQYF. The chain recombines TRBV6-5 with TRBJ2-7, with D possibly matching TRBD2 (6 bases). Trimming left V 5 bases short and J 0 bases short, with 11 bases between. The CDR3 loop spans 14 amino acids. CDR1 is MNHEY and CDR2 is SVGAGI in the germline V gene.

This clone was seen only a few times. The rearrangement links TRBV5-5 to TRBJ1-1, with a possible D match to TRBD1 (6 bases). V was cut by 2 bases and J by 3 bases, with 11 bases left in between. Germline V lookup: CDR1 SGHKS, CDR2 YYEKEE (reference sequence). This CDR3 contains 14 residues. Written as DNA, the CDR3 is TGTGCCAGCAGCTTTCGGGACACCTACACTGAAGCTTTCTTT. Protein: CASSFRDTYTEAFF.

The chain combines TRBV3-1 (or the pseudogene TRBV3-2) with TRBJ1-1, with D tentatively TRBD1 (5 bases). The CDR3 covers 14 residues. CDR1 and CDR2 from the germline V gene are LGHDT and YNNKEL (reference sequence). V was shortened by 1 base and J by 6 bases, with 12 bases between the two germline ends. CDR3 protein: CASSQVRGQSEAFF. CDR3 DNA sequence: TGTGCCAGCAGCCAAGTTAGGGGCCAATCTGAAGCTTTCTTT.

The CDR3 sequence is CASSRDSYEQYF. Written as DNA, the CDR3 is TGTGCCAGCAGCCGGGACAGCTACGAGCAGTACTTC. The chain recombines TRBV5-4 with TRBJ2-7; TRBD1 agrees at 7 bases. The CDR3 contains 12 residues. Trimming removed 4 bases from V and 3 bases from J; junction bases left unmatched: 1. Germline lookup yields CDR1 SGHNT and CDR2 YYREEE (reference sequence).

V and J are TRBV5-1 and TRBJ1-6; D is uncertain. Germline-derived CDR1 and CDR2 are SGHRS and YFSETQ. The V gene lost 2 bases and the J gene lost 1 base, with 13 bases spanning the gap. The CDR3 runs to 17 residues. The CDR3 protein is CASSLGGSGSYNSPLHF. The CDR3 DNA follows: TGCGCCAGCAGCTTAGGAGGCTCGGGGTCCTATAATTCACCCCTCCACTTT.

In its sample, this clone was seen a few times. The J gene is TRBJ2-1, the V gene TRBV19; TRBD1 might be the D (5 bases). Germline CDR1 LNHDA, CDR2 SQIVND (reference sequence). Trimming left V 3 bases short and J 10 bases short, with 19 bases between. CDR3 size: 15 residues. In DNA, the CDR3 is TGTGCCAGTAGTATGCTGGACCTGTCAAAGGGGGAGCAGTTCTTC. This gives the protein CASSMLDLSKGEQFF.

The chain recombines TRBV27 with TRBJ1-3, with a possible D match to TRBD1 (5 bases). V was trimmed by 4 bases and J by 2 bases, leaving 9 bases between them. The CDR3 totals 14 residues. Germline V gene data show CDR1 as MNHEY and CDR2 as SMNVEV (reference sequence). The CDR3 reads CASSSAGTGNTIYF. CDR3 in DNA: TGTGCCAGCAGTTCGGCAGGGACTGGAAACACCATATATTTT.

The CDR3 spells CASSLTGAGESAQFF. CDR3 sequence (DNA): TGTGCCAGTAGTCTCACGGGGGCGGGAGAATCGGCGCAGTTCTTC. The genes are TRBV19 and TRBJ2-1; TRBD2 might be the D (7 bases). CDR1 is LNHDA and CDR2 is SQIVND in the germline V gene (reference sequence). Trimming stripped 5 bases from V and 12 bases from J, with 23 bases between. The length of the CDR3 is 15 residues.

The CDR3 nucleotides read TGTGCCAGCTCACCTACAGGCCTCGGCTATGGCTACACCTTC. This encodes CASSPTGLGYGYTF. The chain links TRBV18 to TRBJ1-2; the D gene is possibly TRBD1 (5 bases). The CDR3 is 14 amino acids. With 3 bases removed from V and 4 bases from J, the gap between germline ends came to 12 bases. Germline CDR1 KGHSH, CDR2 LQKENI.

The CDR3 nucleotides read TGTGCCAGCAGTAGAGGGACTAGCGGGGACCTGGGGGAGACCCAGTACTTC. This gives the protein CASSRGTSGDLGETQYF. This chain links TRBV25-1 with TRBJ2-5; TRBD2 agrees at 13 bases. Unmatched junction bases numbered 11, after V lost 5 bases and J lost 5 bases. CDR1 MGHDK and CDR2 SYGVNS come from the germline V gene. CDR3 length: 17 residues.

The gene calls are TRBV6-4 and TRBJ1-2; D gene ambiguous. The V gene lost 2 bases and the J gene lost 6 bases, with 10 bases spanning the gap. CDR1 is MRHNA, CDR2 SNTAGT, per germline. The CDR3 consists of 13 residues. CDR3 DNA: TGTGCCAGCAGTGACGGAGGCAGGCATGGCTACACCTTC. It translates to CASSDGGRHGYTF.

The J gene is TRBJ2-3, the V gene TRBV5-6, with TRBD1 as a possible D gene (5 bases). The CDR3 length is 15 residues. Looked up from germline, CDR1 is SGHDT and CDR2 is YYEEEE. The V gene lost 2 bases and the J gene lost 3 bases, with 13 bases spanning the gap. Here the CDR3 DNA reads TGTGCCAGCAGCTTAGGGGCAGGTCGGACAGATACGCAGTATTTT. It specifies CASSLGAGRTDTQYF.

The rearrangement joins TRBV7-9 to TRBJ1-4, with 8 bases that match TRBD1. CDR1 SEHNR and CDR2 FQNEAQ come from the germline V gene (reference sequence). J gave up 7 bases and V 1 base, and 5 bases lay outside the gene matches. The CDR3 sequence is 15 residues long. The CDR3 DNA sequence: TGTGCCAGCAGCTTAGGTCGCAGGGGGCGTGAAAAACTGTTTTTT. This codes for CASSLGRRGREKLFF.

The chain carries TRBV3-1 (or the pseudogene TRBV3-2) and TRBJ2-3; 10 nucleotides line up with TRBD2. The CDR3 totals 17 residues. CDR1 and CDR2 from the germline V gene are LGHDT and YNNKEL (reference sequence). V was pared by 1 base and J by 3 bases, with 7 bases of the junction left unmatched. CDR3 protein: CASSQGPSGSSTDTQYF. The DNA for the CDR3 is TGTGCCAGCAGCCAAGGGCCTAGCGGGAGTTCGACAGATACGCAGTATTTT.

This chain uses TRBV18 with TRBJ1-1, with TRBD1 identical over 8 bases. Germline V CDR1 and CDR2: KGHSH, LQKENI. The V gene end was trimmed by 5 bases and the J gene end by 4 bases; junction bases not matched to a gene: 6. The CDR3 totals 14 residues. This chain's CDR3 is CASSTTGAVTEAFF. CDR3 coding DNA: TGTGCCAGCTCAACGACAGGGGCGGTCACTGAAGCTTTCTTT.

This clone was detected only once. The gene calls are TRBV5-6 and TRBJ2-3; no firm D call. The CDR3 extends over 13 amino acids. Germline V gives CDR1 SGHDT, CDR2 YYEEEE. With 1 base removed from V and 6 bases from J, the gap between germline ends came to 9 bases. CDR3 sequence reads: CASSLWALDTQYF. CDR3 DNA sequence: TGTGCCAGCAGCTTGTGGGCACTCGATACGCAGTATTTT.

The sample holds a few counts of this clone. The genes are TRBV29-1 and TRBJ2-1; TRBD2 aligns across 9 bases. CDR1 is SQVTM and CDR2 is ANQGSEA in the germline V gene. This CDR3 contains 13 residues. With V trimmed by 4 bases and J by 10 bases, 8 bases remained unmatched. CDR3 nucleotides: TGCAGCGTTGGCGCGGGAGGGATCAACGAGCAGTTCTTC. Protein sequence: CSVGAGGINEQFF.